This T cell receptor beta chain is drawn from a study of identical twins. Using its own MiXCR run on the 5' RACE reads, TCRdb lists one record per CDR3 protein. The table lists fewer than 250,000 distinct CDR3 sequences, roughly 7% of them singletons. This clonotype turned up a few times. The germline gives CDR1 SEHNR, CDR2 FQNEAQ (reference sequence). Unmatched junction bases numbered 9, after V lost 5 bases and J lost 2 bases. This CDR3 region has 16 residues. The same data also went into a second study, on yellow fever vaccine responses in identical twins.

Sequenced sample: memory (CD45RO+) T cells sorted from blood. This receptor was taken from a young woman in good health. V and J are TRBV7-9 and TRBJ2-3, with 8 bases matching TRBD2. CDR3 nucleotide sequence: TGTGCCAGCAGCAGACAGCGGGGGCCTAACACAGATACGCAGTATTTT. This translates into CASSRQRGPNTDTQYF.